These 29 T cell receptor beta chains were sequenced from one sample in a study of T cell responses to AZD1222 COVID-19 vaccine. Profiling relied on immunoSEQ multiplex PCR, and the TCRdb table lists in-frame clones only, not all of them. The table has about 190,000 clones, around 93% seen once. The source material was peripheral blood, sampled on day 0 of AZD1222 vaccination. The source of these receptors is an adult in good health.

J is TRBJ2-7 and V is TRBV30; 9 bases are shared with TRBD2. The germline V gene encodes CDR1 GTSNPN and CDR2 SVGIG (reference sequence). V gave up 3 bases and J gave up 2 bases; unmatched junction bases: 8. The CDR3 contains 15 residues. The CDR3 DNA reads as TGTGCCTGGAGCGAGGGACTAGCTGGTCCCTACGAGCAGTACTTC. Its protein is CAWSEGLAGPYEQYF.

The chain employs TRBV7-9 and TRBJ1-5; the D gene is possibly TRBD1 (5 bases). V was pared by 5 bases and J by 2 bases, with 10 bases between. The CDR3 sequence is 14 residues long. Germline CDR1 and CDR2: SEHNR and FQNEAQ (reference sequence). CDR3 region: CASSRDGRNQPQHF. CDR3 coding DNA: TGTGCCAGCAGCCGGGACGGTCGCAATCAGCCCCAGCATTTT.

Here the CDR3 reads CASSIESPGELFF. CDR3 sequence (DNA): TGTGCCAGTAGTATAGAGTCACCCGGGGAGCTGTTTTTT. The chain links TRBV19 to TRBJ2-2, with no clear D. This CDR3 contains 13 residues. Trimming pared 0 bases from V and 6 bases from J, leaving 5 bases between. Germline V CDR1 and CDR2: LNHDA, SQIVND (reference sequence).

A single count supports this clone. The chain couples TRBV27 to TRBJ1-2; TRBD1 might be the D (6 bases). Germline loops: CDR1 MNHEY, CDR2 SMNVEV (reference sequence). V gave up 0 bases and J gave up 4 bases, with 6 bases separating them. CDR3 length equals 13 residues. Here the CDR3 reads CASSLSGAYGYTF. Written as DNA, the CDR3 is TGTGCCAGCAGTTTATCGGGGGCCTATGGCTACACCTTC.

The V call is TRBV19, the J call TRBJ2-7; weak D call: TRBD2 (5 bases). V gave up 5 bases and J gave up 3 bases, with 11 bases separating them. Germline lookup yields CDR1 LNHDA and CDR2 SQIVND (reference sequence). This CDR3 contains 13 residues. DNA of the CDR3: TGTGCCAGTAGTGGCCGGGGAGACTACGAGCAGTACTTC. Its protein is CASSGRGDYEQYF.

The chain has TRBV4-1 and TRBJ2-7; D is tentatively TRBD1 or TRBD2 (5 bases each). CDR1 and CDR2 (germline): MGHRA, YSYEKL. Trimming shortened V by 2 bases and J by 2 bases, and 10 bases separated the two germline ends. This CDR3 has 14 residues. CDR3 residues: CASSQTRGAYEQYF. The CDR3 coding sequence is TGCGCCAGCAGCCAAACCCGGGGCGCCTACGAGCAGTACTTC.

The V call is TRBV7-3, the J call TRBJ1-1, with a possible D match to TRBD1 (5 bases). The CDR3 is 14 residues long. Germline lookup yields CDR1 SGHTA and CDR2 FQGTGA. Trimming removed 0 bases from V and 3 bases from J, with 8 bases in between. The chain's CDR3 is CASSLTGGDTEAFF. For the CDR3, the DNA is TGTGCCAGCAGCTTAACGGGAGGGGACACTGAAGCTTTCTTT.

The chain recombines TRBV9 with TRBJ1-5, with a possible D match to TRBD1 (6 bases). Between the trimmed V and J ends, which lost 0 bases and 3 bases, there was a span of 10 bases. The CDR3 has 15 amino acids. The germline V gene has CDR1 SGDLS and CDR2 YYNGEE. The CDR3 protein is CASSVGGGPNQPQHF. DNA for the CDR3: TGTGCCAGCAGCGTAGGCGGGGGGCCCAATCAGCCCCAGCATTTT.

The rearrangement joins TRBV13 to TRBJ2-1, with 8 positions matching TRBD2. The ends lost 2 bases at V and 1 base at J; junction bases unmatched: 4. In germline, CDR1 is PRHDT, CDR2 FYEKMQ (reference sequence). The CDR3 consists of 16 residues. CDR3 sequence: CASSLLAGGSYNEQFF. CDR3 nucleotides: TGTGCCAGCAGCTTATTGGCGGGAGGATCCTACAATGAGCAGTTCTTC.

The chain uses TRBV9 and TRBJ2-7; 9 bases line up with TRBD1. This CDR3 comprises 14 residues. V was clipped by 1 base and J by 6 bases; unmatched bases: 5. CDR1 and CDR2 from the germline V gene are SGDLS and YYNGEE. CDR3 in amino acids: CASSVSGQGAEQYF. The CDR3 DNA reads as TGTGCCAGCAGCGTATCGGGACAGGGCGCCGAGCAGTACTTC. The whole variable domain, filled in from reference TRBV9 and TRBJ2-7, reads DSGVTQTPKHLITATGQRVTLRCSPRSGDLSVYWYQQSLDQGLQFLIQYYNGEERAKGNILERFSAQQFPDLHSELNLSSLELGDSALYFCASSVSGQGAEQYFGPGTRLTVT.

The chain uses TRBV28 and TRBJ1-4; the D is unclear. Germline V gene lookup returns CDR1 MDHEN and CDR2 SYDVKM. CDR3 length: 13 residues. V lost 6 bases to trimming and J lost 6 bases, with 11 bases between them. The CDR3 coding sequence is TGTGCCAGCAGACCCCCCCATTATGAAAAACTGTTTTTT. Translated: CASRPPHYEKLFF.

This clone appeared a single time. The chain employs TRBV6-1 and TRBJ2-1; 7 bases map to TRBD1. Germline loops: CDR1 MNHNS, CDR2 SASEGT. CDR3 length equals 11 residues. V was clipped by 6 bases and J by 10 bases; unmatched bases: 3. CDR3: CASSRDREQFF. The DNA for the CDR3 is TGTGCCAGCAGCAGGGACAGAGAGCAGTTCTTC.

The genes are TRBV30 and TRBJ1-2; 9 bases agree with TRBD1. After removal of 3 bases from V and 8 bases from J, the junction contained 13 bases not matched to a gene. Germline loops: CDR1 GTSNPN, CDR2 SVGIG (reference sequence). This CDR3 contains 15 residues. The CDR3 DNA reads TGTGCCTGGAGGGAAACGGGACAGGGCCTCCGAGGCTACACCTTC. This encodes CAWRETGQGLRGYTF.

This clone was seen just once. The V gene is TRBV11-2, the J gene TRBJ1-1; unclear D gene. CDR1 SGHAT and CDR2 FQNNGV come from the germline V gene. Trimming removed 0 bases from V and 2 bases from J, with 4 bases in between. The CDR3 has 13 residues. The CDR3: CASSLEPNTEAFF. The CDR3 nucleotides read TGTGCCAGCAGCTTAGAACCAAACACTGAAGCTTTCTTT.

The V call is TRBV15, the J call TRBJ2-1; 7 positions agree with TRBD1. Trimming removed 3 bases from V and 3 bases from J; junction bases left unmatched: 11. The CDR3 totals 17 residues. CDR1 LNHNV and CDR2 YYDKDF come from the germline V gene (reference sequence). CDR3 sequence: CATSSLDEGQNYNEQFF. CDR3 DNA sequence: TGTGCCACCAGCAGCCTTGATGAGGGACAGAACTACAATGAGCAGTTCTTC.

The rearrangement joins TRBV28 to TRBJ1-5; D might be TRBD1 (6 bases). Germline V gives CDR1 MDHEN, CDR2 SYDVKM. V lost 4 bases and J 9 bases, leaving 10 bases between the germline ends. The CDR3 is made up of 12 amino acids. The CDR3 protein is CASSSGTWPQHF. The CDR3 bases are TGTGCCAGCAGTTCAGGGACATGGCCCCAGCATTTT.

The chain recombines TRBV27 with TRBJ2-3, with D possibly matching TRBD1 (6 bases). Germline values: CDR1 MNHEY, CDR2 SMNVEV (reference sequence). This CDR3 is 16 amino acids long. Trimming stripped 6 bases from V and 2 bases from J, with 18 bases between. CDR3 nucleotides: TGTGCCAGCAGATTCCGTCCTAACAGGGCCACAGATACGCAGTATTTT. Translated, it gives CASRFRPNRATDTQYF.

The V and J genes are TRBV5-1 and TRBJ2-3, with 10 bases fitting TRBD1. V shed 4 bases and J 3 bases; nucleotides not matched to a gene: 11. Germline V gene lookup returns CDR1 SGHRS and CDR2 YFSETQ. This CDR3 comprises 17 residues. CDR3 region: CASSPALGQGLTDTQYF. CDR3 in DNA: TGCGCCAGCAGCCCTGCTTTGGGACAGGGGTTAACAGATACGCAGTATTTT.

The chain combines TRBV7-9 with TRBJ2-2, with a weak D call TRBD1 (7 bases). CDR3 size: 15 residues. Trimming pared 3 bases from V and 4 bases from J, leaving 12 bases between. Germline values: CDR1 SEHNR, CDR2 FQNEAQ (reference sequence). The DNA for the CDR3 is TGTGCCAGCAGCTTGGGGCAGGGGGGCACCGGGGAGCTGTTTTTT. Protein: CASSLGQGGTGELFF. Full variable domain (missing parts from reference TRBV7-9 and TRBJ2-2): DTGVSQNPRHKITKRGQNVTFRCDPISEHNRLYWYRQTLGQGPEFLTYFQNEAQLEKSRLLSDRFSAERPKGSFSTLEIQRTEQGDSAMYLCASSLGQGGTGELFFGEGSRLTVL.

The J gene is TRBJ1-2, the V gene TRBV7-2; TRBD1 might be the D (6 bases). The CDR3 has 14 amino acids. Germline V gives CDR1 SGHTA, CDR2 FQGNSA. Trimming took off 4 bases at V and 3 bases at J, with 12 bases between the two ends. CDR3 DNA sequence: TGTGCCAGCAGCTACCTCGACAGGTACTATGGCTACACCTTC. It yields the protein CASSYLDRYYGYTF. The whole variable domain, remainder taken from reference TRBV7-2 and TRBJ1-2, is GAGVSQSPSNKVTEKGKDVELRCDPISGHTALYWYRQSLGQGLEFLIYFQGNSAPDKSGLPSDRFSAERTGGSVSTLTIQRTQQEDSAVYLCASSYLDRYYGYTFGSGTRLTVV.

V is TRBV12-5 and J is TRBJ2-1; 10 bases are a match to TRBD2. CDR3 length: 15 amino acids. Germline trimming cut 3 bases from V and 6 bases from J; bases unmatched to any gene: 5. Germline CDR1 is LGHNT and CDR2 is FRNRAP. CDR3 nucleotide sequence: TGTGCTAGTGGTTTTGGTCTAGCGGGAGCCAATGAGCAGTTCTTC. This translates into CASGFGLAGANEQFF.

V usage is TRBV5-6 and J usage is TRBJ2-7, with TRBD2 matching 12 bases. The CDR3 is 14 residues long. Germline CDR1 reads SGHDT; CDR2 reads YYEEEE. V trimming: 6 bases; J trimming: 4 bases; junction bases outside the gene matches: 5. This chain's CDR3 is CASNGLAGRYEQYF. The CDR3 nucleotides read TGTGCCAGCAACGGACTAGCGGGAAGGTACGAGCAGTACTTC.

The chain joins TRBV28 to TRBJ2-3, with TRBD2 identical over 7 bases. CDR3 length: 16 amino acids. Germline trimming cut 3 bases from V and 1 base from J; bases unmatched to any gene: 7. Germline CDR1 is MDHEN and CDR2 is SYDVKM. The CDR3 DNA reads TGTGCCAGCAGTTTCCTGCGGGAGCCTGGCACAGATACGCAGTATTTT. It encodes CASSFLREPGTDTQYF.

V usage is TRBV14 and J usage is TRBJ1-2; D gene uncertain. V was shortened by 3 bases and J by 4 bases, with 6 bases between the two germline ends. This CDR3 contains 12 residues. In germline, CDR1 is SGHDN, CDR2 FVKESK. This CDR3 reads CASSQNIYGYTF. The CDR3 bases are TGTGCCAGCAGCCAGAATATCTATGGCTACACCTTC.

This chain joins TRBV28 and TRBJ2-7, with D possibly matching TRBD1 (5 bases). Trimming pared 5 bases from V and 3 bases from J, leaving 11 bases between. The CDR3 covers 13 residues. CDR1 and CDR2 (germline): MDHEN, SYDVKM. The CDR3 sequence is CASSPGQNYEQYF. CDR3 sequence (DNA): TGTGCCAGCAGTCCCGGACAAAACTACGAGCAGTACTTC.

In its sample, this clone was seen once. The genes are TRBV2 and TRBJ1-5, with D perhaps TRBD1 (5 bases). CDR3 length: 13 residues. CDR1 and CDR2 from the germline V gene are SNHLY and FYNNEI. Deletions cut 6 bases from V and 2 bases from J, with 8 bases between. CDR3 in amino acids: CASRRGGNQPQHF. CDR3 sequence (DNA): TGTGCCAGCAGGAGGGGAGGCAATCAGCCCCAGCATTTT.

The rearrangement joins TRBV14 to TRBJ2-7, with no clear D. Germline V gives CDR1 SGHDN, CDR2 FVKESK. The ends were cut back, 3 bases at V and 4 bases at J, with 10 bases in the middle. The length of the CDR3 is 13 residues. CDR3 in amino acids: CASSHSFPYEQYF. The CDR3 DNA follows: TGTGCCAGCAGCCATTCCTTTCCGTACGAGCAGTACTTC. The whole variable domain, remainder taken from reference TRBV14 and TRBJ2-7, is EAGVTQFPSHSVIEKGQTVTLRCDPISGHDNLYWYRRVMGKEIKFLLHFVKESKQDESGMPNNRFLAERTGGTYSTLKVQPAELEDSGVYFCASSHSFPYEQYFGPGTRLTVT.

The CDR3 coding sequence is TGCAGCGTGCGGACAGGGTCGGACAATGAGCAGTTCTTC. As protein: CSVRTGSDNEQFF. The rearrangement joins TRBV29-1 to TRBJ2-1; TRBD1 matches at 8 bases. V lost 6 bases and J lost 5; bases outside the gene matches: 6. The CDR3 runs 13 residues. CDR1 is SQVTM and CDR2 is ANQGSEA in the germline V gene.

The chain employs TRBV28 and TRBJ2-7, with D perhaps matching TRBD1 (5 bases). Trimming left V 4 bases short and J 2 bases short, with 12 bases between. Germline CDR1 is MDHEN and CDR2 is SYDVKM. CDR3 length equals 14 residues. The CDR3 spells CASSYPAGPYEQYF. For the CDR3, the DNA is TGTGCCAGCAGTTACCCGGCAGGGCCCTACGAGCAGTACTTC.